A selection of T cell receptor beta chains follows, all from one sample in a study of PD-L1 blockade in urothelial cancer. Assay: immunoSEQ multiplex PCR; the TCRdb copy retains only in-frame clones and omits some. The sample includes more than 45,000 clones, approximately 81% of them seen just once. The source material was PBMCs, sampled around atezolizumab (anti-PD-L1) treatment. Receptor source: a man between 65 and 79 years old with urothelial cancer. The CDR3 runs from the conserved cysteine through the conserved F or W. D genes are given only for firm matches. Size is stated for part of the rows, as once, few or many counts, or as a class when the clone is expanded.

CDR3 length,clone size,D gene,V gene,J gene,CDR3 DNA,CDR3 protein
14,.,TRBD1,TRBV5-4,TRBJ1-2,TGTGCCAGCAGCCCAAGGACAGGCAACTATGGCTACACCTTC,CASSPRTGNYGYTF
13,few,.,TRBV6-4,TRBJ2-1,TGTGCCAGCAGTGACTCTGGGCCCTTTCAGCAGTTCTTC,CASSDSGPFQQFF
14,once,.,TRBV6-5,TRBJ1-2,TGTGCCAGCCGACCTCATGTTGGGGCGAGAGGCTACACCTTC,CASRPHVGARGYTF
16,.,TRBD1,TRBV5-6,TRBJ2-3,TGTGCCAGCAGCTTGGCCTGGGGACAGGGGACAGATACGCAGTATTTT,CASSLAWGQGTDTQYF
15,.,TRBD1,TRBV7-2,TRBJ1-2,TGTGCCAGCAGCCCACGACAGGGGGGCTCGGGTGGCTACACCTTC,CASSPRQGGSGGYTF
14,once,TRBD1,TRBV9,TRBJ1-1,TGTGCCAGCAGCGCCGGGACAGGGTATGCTGTGGCTTTCTTT,CASSAGTGYAVAFF
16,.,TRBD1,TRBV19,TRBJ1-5,TGTGCCAGTAGCCCTACAGGACAGGGGCGGACTCAGCCCCAGCATTTT,CASSPTGQGRTQPQHF
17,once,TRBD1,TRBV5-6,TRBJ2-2,TGTGCCAGCAGTTATTTCTGGGACAGGGGGCAAATCGGGGAGCTGTTTTTT,CASSYFWDRGQIGELFF
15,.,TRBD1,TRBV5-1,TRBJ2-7,TGCGCCAGCAGCTTGGTGACAGGGGGCTCCTACGAGCAGTACTTC,CASSLVTGGSYEQYF
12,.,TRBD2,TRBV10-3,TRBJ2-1,TGTGCCGTGGGACTAGCGGACAATGAGCAGTTCTTC,CAVGLADNEQFF
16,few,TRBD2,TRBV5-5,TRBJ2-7,TGTGCCAGCAGCTCCTATATGGGACTAGCGGCGTACGAGCAGTACTTC,CASSSYMGLAAYEQYF
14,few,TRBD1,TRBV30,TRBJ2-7,TGTGCCTGGAGTACCTTGGGACAGGCCCTCGAGCAGTACTTC,CAWSTLGQALEQYF
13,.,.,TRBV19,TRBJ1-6,TGTGCCAGTAGTGAGGGATCAAATTCACCCCTCCACTTT,CASSEGSNSPLHF
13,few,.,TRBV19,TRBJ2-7,TGTGCCAGTAGTTGGCAGGGGTCCTACGAGCAGTACTTC,CASSWQGSYEQYF
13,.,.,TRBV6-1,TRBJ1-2,TGTGCCAGCAGCGGGAGCTATATCTATGGCTACACCTTC,CASSGSYIYGYTF
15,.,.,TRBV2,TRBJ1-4,TGTGCCAGCAGTGATACAGGCGCAACTAATGAAAAACTGTTTTTT,CASSDTGATNEKLFF
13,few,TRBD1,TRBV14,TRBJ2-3,TGTGCCAGCAGCCAAATCTCTAGGGGGCTTCAGTATTTT,CASSQISRGLQYF
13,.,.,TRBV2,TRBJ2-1,TGTGCCAGCAGTGGAGTGTCCTACAATGAGCAGTTCTTC,CASSGVSYNEQFF
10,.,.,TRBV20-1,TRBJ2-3,TGCAGTGGATCTAGTGATACGCAGTATTTT,CSGSSDTQYF
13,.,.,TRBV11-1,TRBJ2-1,TGTGCCAGCAGCTTAAGGGACTTCAATGAGCAGTTCTTC,CASSLRDFNEQFF
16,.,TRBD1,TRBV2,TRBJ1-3,TGTGCCACCTCGGCCCCGGGACAGGCTGCAGGAAACACCATATATTTT,CATSAPGQAAGNTIYF
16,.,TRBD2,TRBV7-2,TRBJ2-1,TGTGCCAGCAGCTTAGCACCGGGACTAGGAGACAATGAGCAGTTCTTC,CASSLAPGLGDNEQFF
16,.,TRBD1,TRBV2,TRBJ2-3,TGTGCCAGCACCTCAGGACAGGGGATGTGGACAGATACGCAGTATTTT,CASTSGQGMWTDTQYF
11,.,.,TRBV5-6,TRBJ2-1,TGTGCCACTCAACAGGGCAATGAGCAGTTCTTC,CATQQGNEQFF
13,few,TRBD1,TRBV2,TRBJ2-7,TGTGCCAGCAGTCGACAGGGCTCCTACGAGCAGTACTTC,CASSRQGSYEQYF
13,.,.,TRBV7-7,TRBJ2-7,TGTGCTAGCAGCAAAGAAAGCGGGTACGAGCAGTACTTC,CASSKESGYEQYF
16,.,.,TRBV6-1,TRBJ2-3,TGTGCCAGCAGTGAGAGCCAGCCGGGGGACACAGATACGCAGTATTTT,CASSESQPGDTDTQYF
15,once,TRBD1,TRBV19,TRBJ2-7,TGTGCCAGTAGTAGAGGACAGGGGAGATCCTACGAGCAGTACTTC,CASSRGQGRSYEQYF
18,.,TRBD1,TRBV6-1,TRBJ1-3,TGTGCCAGCAGTGAGGGTGGGATAGGGACAGCCGGAGGAAACACCATATATTTT,CASSEGGIGTAGGNTIYF